This T cell receptor beta chain stems from a study of CD8+CD57+ T cells in acquired aplastic anemia. The patients chosen for sequencing had shown expansion of CD8+CD57+ cells (detected by flow cytometry). Per the germline V gene, CDR1 is ENHRY and CDR2 is SYGVKD. With 3 bases removed from V and 10 bases from J, the gap between germline ends came to 13 bases. The CDR3 sequence is 13 residues long. Genomic DNA was employed as the template in profiling TCR beta VDJ and CDR3. A single record per CDR3 protein comes from TCRdb applying MiXCR to the reads. The sample contains 120,000 or so distinct CDR3 sequences, roughly 55% of which appear only once.

This clonotype was sampled from a human donor with aplastic anemia. The rearrangement links TRBV10-3 to TRBJ2-1; D is possibly TRBD2 (5 bases). The sample was sorted CD4+, CD8+, or CD8+CD57+ T cells (not recorded which) from PBMCs. CDR3 DNA: TGTGCCATCAGTGATCCGGGAAACACGGAGCAGTTCTTC. Protein: CAISDPGNTEQFF.